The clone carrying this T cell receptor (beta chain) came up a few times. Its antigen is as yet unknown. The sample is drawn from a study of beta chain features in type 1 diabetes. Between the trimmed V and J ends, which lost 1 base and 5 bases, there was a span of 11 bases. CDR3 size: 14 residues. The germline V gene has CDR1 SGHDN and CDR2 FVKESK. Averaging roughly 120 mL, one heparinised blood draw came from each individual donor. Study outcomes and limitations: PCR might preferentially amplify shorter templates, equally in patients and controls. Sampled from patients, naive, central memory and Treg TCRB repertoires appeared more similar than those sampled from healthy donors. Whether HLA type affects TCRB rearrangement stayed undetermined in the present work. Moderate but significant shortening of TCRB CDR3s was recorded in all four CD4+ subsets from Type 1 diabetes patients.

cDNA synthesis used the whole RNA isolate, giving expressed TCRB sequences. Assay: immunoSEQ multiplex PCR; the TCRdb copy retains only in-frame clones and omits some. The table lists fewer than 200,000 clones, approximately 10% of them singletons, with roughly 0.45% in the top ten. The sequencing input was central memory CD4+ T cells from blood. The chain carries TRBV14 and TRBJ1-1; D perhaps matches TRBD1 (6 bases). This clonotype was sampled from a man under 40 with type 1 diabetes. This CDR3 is CASSQGTAMTEAFF. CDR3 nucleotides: TGTGCCAGCAGCCAAGGGACAGCAATGACTGAAGCTTTCTTT.